A single TCR beta chain is shown here with its context. Its antigen is not identified. This sample was taken from a study of T cell responses to AZD1222 COVID-19 vaccine. This table comes from immunoSEQ multiplex PCR, and its TCRdb copy is limited to in-frame clones, with some not included. The sample includes more than 110,000 clones, about nine tenths of them seen just once. CDR1 and CDR2 (germline): SGHDN, FVKESK. Unmatched junction bases numbered 7, after V lost 4 bases and J lost 7 bases. This CDR3 is built from 15 residues. Findings and caveats of the study: At 160-218 and 743-854, vaccine-associated CD4 TCRs were dominant, and they spanned spike. Donors, mostly white British, included more females; clonal diversity was possibly underestimated. Repertoire sampling was restricted to post-peak T cell response timepoints.

This TCR came from an adult in good health. The material sequenced was peripheral blood, taken on day 0 of AZD1222 vaccination. The chain recombines TRBV14 with TRBJ1-6, with TRBD1 matching over 7 bases. Here the CDR3 reads CASSPQTGSNSPLHF. The CDR3 coding sequence is TGTGCCAGCAGCCCCCAGACAGGGAGCAATTCACCCCTCCACTTT.